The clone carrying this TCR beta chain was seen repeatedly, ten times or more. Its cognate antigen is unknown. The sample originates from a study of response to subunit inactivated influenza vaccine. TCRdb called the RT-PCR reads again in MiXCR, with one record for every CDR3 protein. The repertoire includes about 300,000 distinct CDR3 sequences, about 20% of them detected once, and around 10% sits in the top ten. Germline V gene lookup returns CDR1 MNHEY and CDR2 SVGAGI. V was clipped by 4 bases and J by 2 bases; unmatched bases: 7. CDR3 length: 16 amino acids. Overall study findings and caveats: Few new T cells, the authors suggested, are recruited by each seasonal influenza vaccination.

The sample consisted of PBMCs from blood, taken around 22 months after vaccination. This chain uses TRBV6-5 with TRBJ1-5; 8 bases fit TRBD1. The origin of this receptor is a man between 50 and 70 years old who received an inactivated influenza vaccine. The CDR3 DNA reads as TGTGCCAGCAGTTTAAACGCGGGACAGGGCAATCAGCCCCAGCATTTT. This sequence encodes CASSLNAGQGNQPQHF.